Included here is one T cell receptor (beta chain) sequence, with context. Its specificity is not known. V trimming: 0 bases; J trimming: 2 bases; junction bases outside the gene matches: 10. The CDR3 runs 18 residues. Germline V gene sequence: CDR1 MDHEN, CDR2 SYDVKM. Primers: 60 Vbeta forward and 13 Jbeta reverse. Data came from immunoSEQ multiplex PCR; TCRdb stores just in-frame clones and leaves some out. The data contain roughly 140,000 clones, 64% of them seen just once; the ten biggest clones take up under 3%. This entry belongs to a study of cytomegalovirus exposure and HLA in healthy donors. The study, taken as a whole, reports: With DRB1 most and HLA-C fewest, TCR association rates differed between HLA loci in a later analysis. In vitro work confirmed that three CMV-associated chains recognize CMV antigens. The authors later found HLA-associated TCR beta chains more clonally expanded than equally common others.

Samples came from healthy bone marrow donors. The chain combines TRBV28 with TRBJ1-5; 7 positions agree with TRBD1. Sequenced: PBMCs. The TCR was taken from a woman in her 30s in good health and CMV-seropositive. The CDR3 DNA follows: TGTGCCAGCAGTTTATGGGTATGGGACAGTTTACGCAATCAGCCCCAGCATTTT. Protein: CASSLWVWDSLRNQPQHF.